This entry concerns a single T cell receptor beta chain. Its antigen is as yet unknown. Treatment given: about 20 received Ad26.COV2.S at low or high dose, single or two shots; 5 received placebo; per-sample allocation not given. The samples date from day 63 after the first vaccine or placebo injection. Clones were sequenced by immunoSEQ multiplex PCR, and TCRdb holds only the in-frame ones, with some missing. In the table there are approximately 410,000 clones, 80% to 95% of which are singletons. This sample is part of a study of Ad26.COV2.S vaccination and SARS-CoV-2 variants. Points from the study as a whole: In TCR breadth and depth analyses, total T cell responses may have been underestimated. Placebo recipients trailed vaccine recipients in spike-specific TCR breadth.

There are 13 residues in the CDR3. Trimming stripped 3 bases from V and 1 base from J, with 4 bases between. Germline V CDR1 and CDR2: SGHTA, FQGNSA. The chain links TRBV7-2 to TRBJ2-4; D uncertain. Sample: peripheral blood, taken in a trial of Ad26.COV2.S vaccine versus placebo. The receptor's source is a person between 18 and 65 years old who received the Ad26.COV2.S COVID-19 vaccine or a placebo. CDR3 sequence reads: CASSFGAKNIQYF. The CDR3 DNA sequence: TGTGCCAGCAGCTTTGGGGCCAAAAACATTCAGTACTTC. The full variable domain, rest sourced from reference TRBV7-2 and TRBJ2-4, is GAGVSQSPSNKVTEKGKDVELRCDPISGHTALYWYRQSLGQGLEFLIYFQGNSAPDKSGLPSDRFSAERTGGSVSTLTIQRTQQEDSAVYLCASSFGAKNIQYFGAGTRLSVL.